This entry concerns a single T cell receptor (beta chain). It lacks a known antigen. One base away there is no much larger clone; base qualities are not given. The library was obtained by the immunoSEQ multiplex PCR assay. Adaptive Biotechnologies (Seattle, WA) carried out the genomic DNA extraction, TRB sequencing and normalization. The study's processing was this. To compute clonality, the Shannon entropy of productive TRB sequences was normalized by log2 of unique productive sequences and then subtracted from one. KLL-specific clonotypes in tumors were identified by matching TCRbeta CDR3 amino acid sequences to those from the tetramer-sorted sample of each patient. This is the immuneACCESS table as TCRdb keeps it, with only in-frame sequences that have V and J called. A part of the clones is gone; compared with another copy, unresolved V genes explain less than half, and the rest is unexplained. V and J calls and clone size are given by that table; D and trimming were obtained from the DNA. This sample lists more than 20,000 clones; about 85% were detected once. Together, the top ten hold roughly 3% of the sample.

From cysteine to phenylalanine, the CDR3 is 17 amino acids long. Only the CDR3 portion is preserved as DNA: 51 bases, with reading frame beginning at the first base. At the junction V is shortened by 1 base and J by 4 bases; bases outside the gene matches: 7. The germline V gene gives CDR1 as SGDLS and CDR2 as YYNGEE. The data belong to a study of tumor-infiltrating T cells and Merkel cell polyomavirus listed by TCRdb under 2017. With respect to the entire study: The study examined CD8+ T cells specific for the Merkel cell polyomavirus KLL epitope in Merkel cell carcinoma patients. Patients came in at different disease stages and had a median follow-up of about 3 years, ranging from roughly 1.1 to 6.0 years. Varied, non-standardized therapies, including chemotherapy, radiation and immunotherapies, were received by the patients. In the whole study, one tumor sample was a frozen nodal tumor digest, and another tumor sample was a flash-frozen core biopsy of a metastasis. In under 15 samples, TRB sequencing was done on KLL-tetramer-sorted cells from blood or tumor-infiltrating lymphocytes, along with around eleven matched whole-tumor samples. The majority of whole-tumor samples consisted of approximately 23-micron curls cut from formalin-fixed, paraffin-embedded tissue blocks. What the authors observed across the whole study: The small sample size of the study (n of about 11 patients) is recognized as a limitation. A significant MCC-specific survival advantage (P = 0.0051) was associated with a greater number of unique KLL-specific clonotypes in tumors (about 5-120 vs 0-3). Because the study covered only a single viral epitope, T cells targeting other Merkel cell polyomavirus epitopes were not captured. Significantly improved MCC-specific survival was associated with a higher intratumoral fraction of KLL-specific T cells (roughly 1.8-18% versus about 0-0.15%). KLL-specific TRB repertoires were diverse and mostly private, with just one public clonotype, shared by two patients, among over 350 unique sequences.

All patients' tumors stained robustly positive for Merkel cell polyomavirus Large T antigen by immunohistochemistry. The study included about a dozen Merkel cell carcinoma patients who had robust KLL-tetramer+ populations, above 0.04% of CD8+ T cells, in blood and/or cultured TIL. Every patient was Caucasian, and patient ages ranged from roughly 45 to 77 years, with a median of around 64 years. For patients with unknown primaries who presented with nodal disease, or in cases where primary tissue was insufficient, lymph node tumors were analyzed. This sequence originates from a man over 45 with Merkel cell carcinoma. Sequencing input: lymph node tissue. This receptor chain uses TRBV9 and TRBJ2-3, with 12 bases in between that match TRBD2. The DNA reads as follows: TGTGCCAGCAGCGTATCCGGGGGACTAGCGGGCGCAGATACGCAGTATTTT. Its protein reads: CASSVSGGLAGADTQYF.